These T cell receptor beta chains were read from a single sample in a study of blood T cell repertoires in COVID-19. The table came from immunoSEQ multiplex PCR; TCRdb's copy has only in-frame clones and leaves some out. The sample holds under 250,000 clones, roughly 85% seen once. Sequencing was carried out using PBMCs or T cells enriched from blood (not recorded which). The receptor source for this set is a woman aged 45-59 years with acute COVID-19. The CDR3 runs from the conserved cysteine through the conserved F or W. Each record gives: V gene, J gene, D gene, clone size, CDR3 protein, CDR3 DNA. A D gene is named only where the DNA matches it firmly. Clone size is stated in some rows and not others, as once, few, many or a class when expanded.

TRBV4-3	TRBJ1-3	.	.	CASSQVRGGGNTIYF	TGCGCCAGCAGCCAAGTCCGAGGGGGGGGGAACACCATATATTTT
TRBV7-9	TRBJ1-1	TRBD1	.	CASSSGQGALGAFF	TGTGCCAGCAGCTCAGGACAGGGGGCTTTGGGAGCTTTCTTT
TRBV30	TRBJ1-5	TRBD1	.	CAWSEGTGGWSNQPQHF	TGTGCCTGGAGTGAGGGGACAGGGGGATGGAGCAATCAGCCCCAGCATTTT
TRBV7-6	TRBJ1-1	.	.	CASSPLGGTEAEAFF	TGTGCCAGCAGCCCTTTGGGGGGGACTGAGGCTGAAGCTTTCTTT
TRBV12-3/TRBV12-4	TRBJ2-5	.	.	CASRQGFQETQYF	TGTGCCAGCAGGCAGGGTTTCCAAGAGACCCAGTACTTC
TRBV4-1	TRBJ1-1	TRBD1	.	CASSLAGTVNTEAFF	TGCGCCAGCAGCCTCGCCGGGACAGTGAACACTGAAGCTTTCTTT
TRBV3-1/TRBV3-2	TRBJ1-1	.	.	CASSPPGFVTEAFF	TGTGCCAGCAGCCCACCAGGGTTTGTCACTGAAGCTTTCTTT
TRBV7-2	TRBJ2-7	TRBD2	.	CASSPGGLAGGWSSYEQYF	TGTGCCAGCAGTCCCGGCGGACTAGCGGGGGGCTGGAGCTCCTACGAGCAGTACTTC
TRBV9	TRBJ2-7	.	.	CASGPTGDHEQYF	TGTGCCAGCGGGCCGACAGGAGACCACGAGCAGTACTTC
TRBV6-5	TRBJ1-4	TRBD1	.	CASSSSGGRSEKLFF	TGTGCCAGCAGTTCTTCAGGGGGCAGGAGTGAAAAACTGTTTTTT
TRBV3-1/TRBV3-2	TRBJ2-5	TRBD2	.	CASSPGRGGTQYF	TGTGCCAGCAGCCCGGGTCGGGGGGGGACCCAGTACTTC
TRBV15	TRBJ1-2	.	.	CATSRDLTTSNYGYTF	TGTGCCACCAGCAGAGATCTTACCACTTCTAACTATGGCTACACCTTC
TRBV6-5	TRBJ1-2	.	.	CASSYVDWEDGYTF	TGTGCCAGCAGTTACGTGGACTGGGAGGATGGCTACACCTTC
TRBV13	TRBJ2-1	TRBD2	.	CASSPSRAGGLYEQFF	TGTGCCAGCAGCCCCTCTAGAGCGGGGGGGCTTTATGAGCAGTTCTTC
TRBV2	TRBJ1-5	TRBD1	.	CASLKGGTENQPQHF	TGTGCCAGTCTTAAAGGGGGGACAGAAAATCAGCCCCAGCATTTT
TRBV9	TRBJ2-2	.	.	CASSVQGTNTGELFF	TGTGCCAGCAGCGTCCAGGGGACGAACACCGGGGAGCTGTTTTTT
TRBV3-1/TRBV3-2	TRBJ2-5	.	.	CASSQGRGGVETQYF	TGTGCCAGCAGCCAAGGTAGGGGCGGCGTGGAGACCCAGTACTTC
TRBV9	TRBJ1-4	TRBD1	.	CASSHRGQGEKLFF	TGTGCCAGCAGCCACAGGGGGCAAGGTGAAAAACTGTTTTTT
TRBV7-9	TRBJ1-1	.	.	CASSLSQNTEAFF	TGTGCCAGCAGCTTATCCCAGAACACTGAAGCTTTCTTT
TRBV6-5	TRBJ1-1	.	few	CASSYSGSTEAFF	TGTGCCAGCAGTTACTCTGGCAGCACTGAAGCTTTCTTT
TRBV10-3	TRBJ1-2	TRBD1	few	CAINSGTGFGYTF	TGTGCCATCAATTCCGGGACAGGGTTTGGCTACACCTTC
TRBV5-1	TRBJ2-3	.	.	CASSPGGSPDTQYF	TGCGCCAGCAGTCCAGGAGGGTCCCCAGATACGCAGTATTTT
TRBV9	TRBJ1-5	.	.	CASSVGSNQPQHF	TGTGCCAGCAGCGTTGGCAGCAATCAGCCCCAGCATTTT
TRBV19	TRBJ1-1	.	.	CASTGHQITEAFF	TGTGCCAGTACCGGACACCAGATAACTGAAGCTTTCTTT
TRBV5-1	TRBJ2-7	TRBD2	many	CASSVGLAGGSYEQYF	TGCGCCAGCAGCGTCGGACTAGCGGGGGGCTCCTACGAGCAGTACTTC
TRBV19	TRBJ1-5	TRBD1	once	CASTVAGQSNQPQHF	TGTGCCAGTACCGTAGCGGGACAGAGCAATCAGCCCCAGCATTTT
TRBV5-1	TRBJ1-4	TRBD1	.	CASRSGTVDEKLFF	TGCGCCAGCAGATCTGGGACAGTAGATGAAAAACTGTTTTTT
TRBV30	TRBJ1-6	TRBD1	.	CAWTGGENNSPLHF	TGTGCCTGGACAGGGGGCGAGAATAATTCACCCCTCCACTTT
TRBV5-1	TRBJ2-7	.	once	CASSLVGGNYEQYF	TGCGCCAGCAGCTTGGTCGGAGGGAACTACGAGCAGTACTTC
TRBV6-5	TRBJ2-7	TRBD1	.	CASSSGTGAERNEQYF	TGTGCCAGCAGTTCCGGGACAGGGGCCGAAAGGAACGAGCAGTACTTC
TRBV5-1	TRBJ2-4	TRBD2	.	CASSRVDRGGTSGVENIQYF	TGCGCCAGCAGCCGAGTGGACAGGGGAGGGACTAGCGGGGTAGAAAACATTCAGTACTTC
TRBV7-9	TRBJ2-1	TRBD2	.	CASSFLAGGKTNEQFF	TGTGCCAGCAGCTTCCTAGCGGGGGGGAAGACCAATGAGCAGTTCTTC
TRBV11-2	TRBJ2-4	TRBD2	once	CASSLEGWGGKNIQYF	TGTGCCAGCAGCTTAGAAGGGTGGGGGGGAAAAAACATTCAGTACTTC
TRBV7-2	TRBJ2-3	.	.	CASMNRGASTDTQYF	TGTGCCAGCATGAATCGGGGGGCTAGCACAGATACGCAGTATTTT
TRBV19	TRBJ1-2	.	.	CASSIGGSRYGYTF	TGTGCCAGTAGTATAGGCGGAAGTCGGTATGGCTACACCTTC
TRBV27	TRBJ2-7	.	.	CASSFYPPSTSSYEQYF	TGTGCCAGCAGTTTTTACCCCCCATCGACAAGCTCCTACGAGCAGTACTTC
TRBV7-2	TRBJ2-5	TRBD1	few	CASRDRGSGTQYF	TGTGCCAGCCGGGACAGGGGAAGTGGGACCCAGTACTTC
TRBV29-1	TRBJ1-1	.	.	CSATIRDTMNTEAFF	TGCAGCGCTACCATCAGGGACACCATGAACACTGAAGCTTTCTTT
TRBV19	TRBJ2-3	.	.	CASSISPGNPDTQYF	TGTGCCAGTAGTATTTCCCCGGGGAACCCAGATACGCAGTATTTT
TRBV4-1	TRBJ2-7	.	many	CASSPSRVSVYEQYF	TGCGCCAGCAGCCCCTCCCGGGTCTCAGTCTACGAGCAGTACTTC
TRBV18	TRBJ1-1	TRBD1	.	CASSPLTGDQAFF	TGTGCCAGCTCACCTTTGACAGGGGATCAAGCTTTCTTT
TRBV30	TRBJ1-5	TRBD1	.	CAWSHGTDNQPQHF	TGTGCCTGGAGTCATGGGACAGATAATCAGCCCCAGCATTTT
TRBV9	TRBJ2-5	.	.	CASSVESVGDTHRPETQYF	TGTGCCAGCAGCGTAGAGTCCGTGGGGGACACGCACCGCCCAGAGACCCAGTACTTC
TRBV5-4	TRBJ2-5	.	.	CASSQLGGLQETQYF	TGTGCCAGCAGCCAGCTGGGGGGTCTCCAAGAGACCCAGTACTTC
TRBV7-8	TRBJ1-2	.	.	CASSLKTANGYTF	TGTGCCAGCAGCTTAAAAACAGCAAATGGCTACACCTTC
TRBV9	TRBJ2-5	TRBD2	.	CASSRRLAEETQYF	TGTGCCAGCAGCCGGAGACTAGCGGAAGAGACCCAGTACTTC
TRBV24-1	TRBJ2-3	TRBD2	.	CATSPTAGQGTDTQYF	TGTGCCACCAGCCCTACAGCGGGGCAGGGCACAGATACGCAGTATTTT
TRBV4-3	TRBJ1-4	TRBD1	.	CASSQGQGGEKLFF	TGCGCCAGCAGCCAAGGCCAGGGGGGTGAAAAACTGTTTTTT
TRBV9	TRBJ1-4	.	.	CASSERDLYRERGEKLFF	TGTGCCAGCAGCGAGAGGGATCTATACAGGGAGAGAGGTGAAAAACTGTTTTTT
TRBV29-1	TRBJ1-1	TRBD1	.	CSATGTGFTEAFF	TGCAGCGCAACCGGGACAGGGTTCACTGAAGCTTTCTTT
TRBV7-2	TRBJ2-2	.	.	CASSFGGRTNTGELFF	TGTGCCAGCAGCTTCGGGGGGCGCACGAACACCGGGGAGCTGTTTTTT
TRBV7-6	TRBJ2-6	TRBD1	.	CASSATGAGANVLTF	TGTGCCAGCAGCGCGACAGGGGCTGGGGCCAACGTCCTGACTTTC
TRBV11-2	TRBJ1-1	TRBD1	.	CASQGASNTEAFF	TGTGCCAGCCAGGGGGCAAGTAACACTGAAGCTTTCTTT